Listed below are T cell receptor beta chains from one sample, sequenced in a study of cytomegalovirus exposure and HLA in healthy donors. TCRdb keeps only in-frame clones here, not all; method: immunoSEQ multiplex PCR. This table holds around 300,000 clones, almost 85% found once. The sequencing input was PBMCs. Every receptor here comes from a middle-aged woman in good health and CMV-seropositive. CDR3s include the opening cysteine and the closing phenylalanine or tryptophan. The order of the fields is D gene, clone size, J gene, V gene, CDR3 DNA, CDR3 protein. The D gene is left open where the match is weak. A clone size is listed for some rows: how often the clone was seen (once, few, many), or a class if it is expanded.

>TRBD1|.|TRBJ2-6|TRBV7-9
TGTGCCAGCAGCTTAGCGACAGGGTACCTCTCTGGGGCCAACGTCCTGACTTTC
CASSLATGYLSGANVLTF
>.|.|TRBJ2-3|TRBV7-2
TGTGCCAGCCCAAAGGAGAGTAGCACAGATACGCAGTATTTT
CASPKESSTDTQYF
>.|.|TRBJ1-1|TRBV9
TGTGCCAGCAGCCCCCAGGGTGGCGTTATGACTGAAGCTTTCTTT
CASSPQGGVMTEAFF
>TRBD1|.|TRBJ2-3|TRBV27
TGTGCCAGCAGTCCCGAACAGGGGTTTAGCACAGATACGCAGTATTTT
CASSPEQGFSTDTQYF
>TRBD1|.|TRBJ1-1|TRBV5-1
TGCGCCAGCACCCCAAGGACAGGTGGGAACACTGAAGCTTTCTTT
CASTPRTGGNTEAFF
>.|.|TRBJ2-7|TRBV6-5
TGTGCCAGCAGTCCTACCTACGAGCAGTACTTC
CASSPTYEQYF
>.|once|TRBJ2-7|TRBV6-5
TGTGCCAGCAGTTACTCTAGGACAGTGATCTACGAGCAGTACTTC
CASSYSRTVIYEQYF
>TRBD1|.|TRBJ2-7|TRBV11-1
TGTGCCAGCAGCTTAGTGACAGGGGGCTACGAGCAGTACTTC
CASSLVTGGYEQYF
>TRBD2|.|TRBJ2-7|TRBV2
TGTGCCAGCAGCCAGACTAGCGGGACTTCCTACGAGCAGTACTTC
CASSQTSGTSYEQYF
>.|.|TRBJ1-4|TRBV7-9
TGTTCCAGCTCGCCTACCCTACAGGGTAATGAAAAACTGTTTTTT
CSSSPTLQGNEKLFF
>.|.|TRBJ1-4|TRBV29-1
TGCAGCGTTGCCGACAGCGAAAAACTGTTTTTT
CSVADSEKLFF
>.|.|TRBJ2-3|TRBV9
TGTGCCAGCAGCGAGAGAGGGACTCGTACCACAGATACGCAGTATTTT
CASSERGTRTTDTQYF
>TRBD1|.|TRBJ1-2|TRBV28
TGTGCCAGCAGTACGCCGGGACAGCGACTTCAATACTATGGCTACACCTTC
CASSTPGQRLQYYGYTF
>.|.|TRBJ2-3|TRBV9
TGTGCCAGCAGCGTAGGTACAGGGAGTTTCGGCACAGATACGCAGTATTTT
CASSVGTGSFGTDTQYF
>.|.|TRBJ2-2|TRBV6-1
TGTGCCAGCAGTGAACTAGTCGGGAACACCGGGGAGCTGTTTTTT
CASSELVGNTGELFF
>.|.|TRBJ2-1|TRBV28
TGTGCCAGCAGTATGAGGGCTGGAGGCAGCAATGAGCAGTTCTTC
CASSMRAGGSNEQFF
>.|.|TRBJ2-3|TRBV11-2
TGTGCCAGCAGCTTAGTAGGCGGTCCTAGCACAGATACGCAGTATTTT
CASSLVGGPSTDTQYF
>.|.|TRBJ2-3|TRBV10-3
TGTGCCATCAGTGAGTACACAGGCACAGATACGCAGTATTTT
CAISEYTGTDTQYF
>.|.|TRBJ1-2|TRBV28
TGTGCCAGCAGTTTTGGACGGGGACTCGGGGGCTACACCTTC
CASSFGRGLGGYTF
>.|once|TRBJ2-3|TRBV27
TGTGCCAGCAGTTTCAGCAGGGGTCCAGATACGCAGTATTTT
CASSFSRGPDTQYF
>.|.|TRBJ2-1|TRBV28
TGTGCCAGCAGGTCCGACAATGAGCAGTTCTTC
CASRSDNEQFF
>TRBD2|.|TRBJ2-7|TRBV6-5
TGTGCCAGCAGTTACGGACTAGTCGGCTCCTACGAGCAGTACTTC
CASSYGLVGSYEQYF
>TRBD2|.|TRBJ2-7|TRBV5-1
TGCGCCAGCAGCGTATCTAGCGGCGCCTACGAGCAGTACTTC
CASSVSSGAYEQYF
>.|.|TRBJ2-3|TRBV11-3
TGTGCCAGCAGCTTAGGGAGCGGAATACGCACAGATACGCAGTATTTT
CASSLGSGIRTDTQYF
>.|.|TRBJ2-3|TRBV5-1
TGCGCCAGCAGCTTGGTAGCGGACACAGATACGCAGTATTTT
CASSLVADTDTQYF
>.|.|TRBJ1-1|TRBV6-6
TGTGCCAGCAGTGAGGCCTTAAAAAGAAACACTGAAGCTTTCTTT
CASSEALKRNTEAFF
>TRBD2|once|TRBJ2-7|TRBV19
TGTGCCAGTAGCATAGTGTCGAGCGGGAGAGCCTCCTACGAGCAGTACTTC
CASSIVSSGRASYEQYF
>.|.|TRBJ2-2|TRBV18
TGTGCCAGCTCCCCTAATGGGAACACCGGGGAGCTGTTTTTT
CASSPNGNTGELFF
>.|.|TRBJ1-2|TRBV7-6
TGTGCCACCGTTGGCCGCGGAGGCTACACCTTC
CATVGRGGYTF
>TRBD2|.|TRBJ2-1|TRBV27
TGTGCCAGCAGTTTATCGGGGGGTAGCGGGAGTAATTACAATGAGCAGTTCTTC
CASSLSGGSGSNYNEQFF
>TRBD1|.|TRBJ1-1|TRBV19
TGTGCCAGTAGTATGGCGGACAGGGGAAGAGGCACTGAAGCTTTCTTT
CASSMADRGRGTEAFF
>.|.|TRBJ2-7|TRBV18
TGTGCCAGCTCACCGCTGGGTTCAGGGATAGGGGCGAACGAGCAGTACTTC
CASSPLGSGIGANEQYF
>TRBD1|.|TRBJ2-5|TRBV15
TGTGCCACCAGCGAGACAGGGGCCGTCCAAGAGACCCAGTACTTC
CATSETGAVQETQYF
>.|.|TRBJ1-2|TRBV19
TGTGCCAGTACCAGGACACGTCAAACTAACTATGGCTACACCTTC
CASTRTRQTNYGYTF
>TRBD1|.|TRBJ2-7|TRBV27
TGTGCCAGCAGTTCTTTCCCGGGACAGTCCTACGAGCAGTACTTC
CASSSFPGQSYEQYF
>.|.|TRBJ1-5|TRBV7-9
TGTGCCAGCAGCCCCAGTGGGGGGGGCTTAGGCAATCAGCCCCAGCATTTT
CASSPSGGGLGNQPQHF
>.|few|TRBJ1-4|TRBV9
TGTGCCAGCAGCGTAGCTCCGGGAACGGTGGATGAAAAACTGTTTTTT
CASSVAPGTVDEKLFF
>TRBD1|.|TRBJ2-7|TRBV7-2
TGTGCCAGCAGCACTCGACAGGGATTCTACGAGCAGTACTTC
CASSTRQGFYEQYF
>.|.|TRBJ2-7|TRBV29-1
TGCAGCGCATATCTCACGTCCCGGGAAGGGACCTACGAGCAGTACTTC
CSAYLTSREGTYEQYF
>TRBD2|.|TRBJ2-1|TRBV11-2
TGTGCCAGCAGCGCTGGGACTAGCGGGAGGGCCTTCTCCTACAATGAGCAGTTCTTC
CASSAGTSGRAFSYNEQFF